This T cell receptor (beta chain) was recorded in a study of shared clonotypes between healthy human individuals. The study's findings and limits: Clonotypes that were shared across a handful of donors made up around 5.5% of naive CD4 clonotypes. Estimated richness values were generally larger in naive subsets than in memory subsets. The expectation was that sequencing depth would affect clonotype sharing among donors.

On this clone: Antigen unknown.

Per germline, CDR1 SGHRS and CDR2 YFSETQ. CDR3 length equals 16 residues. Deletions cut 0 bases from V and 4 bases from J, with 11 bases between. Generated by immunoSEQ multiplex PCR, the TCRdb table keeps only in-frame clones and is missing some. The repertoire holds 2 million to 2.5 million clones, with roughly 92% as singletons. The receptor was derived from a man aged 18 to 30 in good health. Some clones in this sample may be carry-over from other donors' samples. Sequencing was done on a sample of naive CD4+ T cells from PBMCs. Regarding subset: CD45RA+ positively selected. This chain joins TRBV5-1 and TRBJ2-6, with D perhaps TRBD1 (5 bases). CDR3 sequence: CASSLAAGIGANVLTF. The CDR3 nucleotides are TGCGCCAGCAGCTTGGCTGCAGGGATCGGGGCCAACGTCCTGACTTTC.